This T cell receptor beta chain was retrieved from a study of CD8 T cells in Susac syndrome. V lost 6 bases to trimming and J lost 5 bases, with 13 bases between them. CDR1 and CDR2 (germline): MNHEY, SVGAGI. The CDR3 covers 13 residues. The RNA input was about 0.5 to 1 ug, and it was reverse transcribed with random hexamers. One entry per CDR3 protein, called by TCRdb with MiXCR from the immunoSEQ multiplex PCR reads. The sample holds some 170,000 distinct CDR3 sequences, about 93% seen once. The chain joins TRBV6-5 to TRBJ2-5, with D maybe TRBD1 (6 bases). The receptor was isolated from a human donor in good health. The sample consisted of CD4+ T cells from PBMCs. CDR3 loop: CASRTTGLETQYF. Written as DNA, the CDR3 is TGTGCCAGCAGGACCACAGGGCTGGAGACCCAGTACTTC.